The entry below describes one TCR beta chain. This sample was taken from a study of T cells in narcolepsy. This CDR3 is built from 11 residues. CDR1 and CDR2 from the germline V gene are MNHNY and SVGAGI (reference sequence). With 7 bases removed from V and 5 bases from J, the gap between germline ends came to 8 bases. Method: immunoSEQ multiplex PCR; TCRdb's copy keeps in-frame clones and lacks some. In the table there are approximately 31,000 clones, approximately 80% of which are singletons. Sequencing was performed on CD45RA- memory CD4+ T cells from PBMCs. The TCR sequence derives from a human donor with narcolepsy. V and J are TRBV6-6 and TRBJ1-1; maybe TRBD1 (5 bases). CDR3 residues: CASTRGTEAFF. Written as DNA, the CDR3 is TGTGCCAGCACTAGGGGAACTGAAGCTTTCTTT.